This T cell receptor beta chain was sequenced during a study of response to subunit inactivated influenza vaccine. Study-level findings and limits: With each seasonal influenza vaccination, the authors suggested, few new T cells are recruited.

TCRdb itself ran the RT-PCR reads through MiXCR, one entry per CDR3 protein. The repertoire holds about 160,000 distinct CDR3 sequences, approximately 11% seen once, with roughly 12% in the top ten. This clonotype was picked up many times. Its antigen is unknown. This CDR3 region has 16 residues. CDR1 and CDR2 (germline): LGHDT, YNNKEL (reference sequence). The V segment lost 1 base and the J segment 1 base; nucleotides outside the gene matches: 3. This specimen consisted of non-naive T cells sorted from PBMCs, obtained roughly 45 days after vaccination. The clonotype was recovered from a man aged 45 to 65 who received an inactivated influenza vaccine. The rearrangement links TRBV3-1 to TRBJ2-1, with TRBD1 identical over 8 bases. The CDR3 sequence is CASSQARGLSYNEQFF. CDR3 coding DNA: TGTGCCAGCAGCCAAGCCAGGGGGCTTTCCTACAATGAGCAGTTCTTC.